This TCR beta chain appears in the sequencing data of a study of blood T cell repertoires in COVID-19. This clone was detected only once. The V gene end was trimmed by 4 bases and the J gene end by 5 bases; junction bases not matched to a gene: 6. The CDR3 sequence is 15 residues long. The V gene's germline CDR1 is SGHNT and CDR2 YYREEE (reference sequence). Clones were sequenced by immunoSEQ multiplex PCR, and TCRdb holds only the in-frame ones, with some missing. The data contain approximately 97,000 clones, roughly 81% of them singletons. Sequences were obtained from peripheral blood. The V call is TRBV5-4, the J call TRBJ2-2; 9 nucleotides match TRBD1. This sequence originates from a man aged 40-55 years with active or convalescent COVID-19. The CDR3 reads CASSKQGALTGELFF. In DNA form, the CDR3 reads TGTGCCAGCAGCAAACAGGGGGCGCTAACCGGGGAGCTGTTTTTT.